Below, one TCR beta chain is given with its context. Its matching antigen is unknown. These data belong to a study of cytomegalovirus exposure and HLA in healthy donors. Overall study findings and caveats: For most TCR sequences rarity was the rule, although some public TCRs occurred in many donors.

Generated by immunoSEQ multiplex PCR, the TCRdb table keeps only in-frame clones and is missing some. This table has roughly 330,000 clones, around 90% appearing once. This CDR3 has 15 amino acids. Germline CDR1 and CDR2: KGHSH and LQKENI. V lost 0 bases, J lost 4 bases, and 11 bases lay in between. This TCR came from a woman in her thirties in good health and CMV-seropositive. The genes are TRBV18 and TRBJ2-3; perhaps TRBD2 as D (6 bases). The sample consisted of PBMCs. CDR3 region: CASSPPTSFSDTQYF. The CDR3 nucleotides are TGTGCCAGCTCACCACCGACTAGTTTCTCAGATACGCAGTATTTT.